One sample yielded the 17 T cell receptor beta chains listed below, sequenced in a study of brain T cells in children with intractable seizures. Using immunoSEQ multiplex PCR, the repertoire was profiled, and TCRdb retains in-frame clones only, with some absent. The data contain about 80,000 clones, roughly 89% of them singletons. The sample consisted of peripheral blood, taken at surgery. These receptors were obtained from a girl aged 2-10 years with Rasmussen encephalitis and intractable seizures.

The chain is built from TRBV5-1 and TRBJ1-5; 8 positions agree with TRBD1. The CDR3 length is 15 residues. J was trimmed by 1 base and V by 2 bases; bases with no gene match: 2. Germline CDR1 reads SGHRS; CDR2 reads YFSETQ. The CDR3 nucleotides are TGCGCCAGCAGCTTAGGGGACAGGAGCAATCAGCCCCAGCATTTT. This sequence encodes CASSLGDRSNQPQHF.

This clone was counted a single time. The CDR3 DNA reads as TGCGCCAGCAGCTTCCAGCGGGAGGATAGCGACAATGAGCAGTTCTTC. As protein: CASSFQREDSDNEQFF. This chain links TRBV5-1 with TRBJ2-1; the match to TRBD2 covers 9 bases. Germline CDR1 and CDR2: SGHRS and YFSETQ. CDR3 length: 16 amino acids. With V trimmed by 2 bases and J by 5 bases, 8 bases remained unmatched.

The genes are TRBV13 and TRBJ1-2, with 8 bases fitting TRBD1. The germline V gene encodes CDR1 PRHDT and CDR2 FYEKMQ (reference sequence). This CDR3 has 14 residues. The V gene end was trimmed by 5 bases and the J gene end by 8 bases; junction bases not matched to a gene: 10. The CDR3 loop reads CASSTSGQGKGYTF. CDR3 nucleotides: TGTGCCAGCAGCACGAGTGGACAGGGAAAGGGCTACACCTTC.

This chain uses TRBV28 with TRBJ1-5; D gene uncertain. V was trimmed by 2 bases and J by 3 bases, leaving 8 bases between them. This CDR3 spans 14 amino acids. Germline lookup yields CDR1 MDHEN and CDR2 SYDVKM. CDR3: CASSLMADNQPQHF. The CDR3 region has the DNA TGTGCCAGCAGTTTAATGGCCGACAATCAGCCCCAGCATTTT.

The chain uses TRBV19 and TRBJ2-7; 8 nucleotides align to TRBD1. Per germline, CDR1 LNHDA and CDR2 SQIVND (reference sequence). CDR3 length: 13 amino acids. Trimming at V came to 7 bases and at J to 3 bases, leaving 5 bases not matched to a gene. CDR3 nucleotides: TGTGCCAGTATTGGAGACAGGGGCTACGAGCAGTACTTC. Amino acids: CASIGDRGYEQYF.

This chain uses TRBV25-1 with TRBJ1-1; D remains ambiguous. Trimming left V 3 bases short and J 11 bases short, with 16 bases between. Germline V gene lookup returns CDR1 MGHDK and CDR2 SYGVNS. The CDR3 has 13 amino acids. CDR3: CASSEGGKGEAFF. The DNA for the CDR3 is TGTGCCAGCAGTGAGGGTGGGAAGGGAGAGGCTTTCTTT. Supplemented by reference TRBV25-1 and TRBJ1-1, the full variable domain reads EADIYQTPRYLVIGTGKKITLECSQTMGHDKMYWYQQDPGMELHLIHYSYGVNSTEKGDLSSESTVSRIRTEHFPLTLESARPSHTSQYLCASSEGGKGEAFFGQGTRLTVV.

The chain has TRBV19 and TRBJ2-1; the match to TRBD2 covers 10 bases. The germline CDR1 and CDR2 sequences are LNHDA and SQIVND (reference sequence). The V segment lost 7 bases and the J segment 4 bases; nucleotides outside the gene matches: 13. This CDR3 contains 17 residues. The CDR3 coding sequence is TGTGCCAGTACCCCAGCGGGAGGGCCATTCTCGTACAATGAGCAGTTCTTC. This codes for CASTPAGGPFSYNEQFF.

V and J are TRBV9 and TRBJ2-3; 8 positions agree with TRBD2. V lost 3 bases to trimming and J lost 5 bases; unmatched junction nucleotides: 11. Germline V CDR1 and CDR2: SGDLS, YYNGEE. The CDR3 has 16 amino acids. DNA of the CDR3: TGTGCCAGCAGCGGGGGAGGACTAGCAGACCTAGATACGCAGTATTTT. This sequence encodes CASSGGGLADLDTQYF.

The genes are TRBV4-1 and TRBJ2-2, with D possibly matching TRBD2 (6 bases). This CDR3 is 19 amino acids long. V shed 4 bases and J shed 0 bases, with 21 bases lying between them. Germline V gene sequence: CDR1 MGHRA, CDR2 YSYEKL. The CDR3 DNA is TGCGCCAGCAGCCCCGACCAATCCTTTAGCGGTCCGAACACCGGGGAGCTGTTTTTT. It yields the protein CASSPDQSFSGPNTGELFF.

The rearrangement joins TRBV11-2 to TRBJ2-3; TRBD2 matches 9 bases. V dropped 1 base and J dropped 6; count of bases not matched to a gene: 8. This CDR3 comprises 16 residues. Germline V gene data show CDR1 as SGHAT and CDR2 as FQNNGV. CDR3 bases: TGTGCCAGCAGCTTAGTTATTAGCGGGAGCTCTGATACGCAGTATTTT. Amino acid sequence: CASSLVISGSSDTQYF.

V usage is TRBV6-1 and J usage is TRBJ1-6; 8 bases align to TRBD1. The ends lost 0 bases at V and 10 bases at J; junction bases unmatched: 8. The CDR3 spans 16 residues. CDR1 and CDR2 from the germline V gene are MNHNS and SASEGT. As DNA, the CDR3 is TGTGCCAGCAGTGAAGCGCTAGGACAGGGTACGTCACCCCTCCACTTT. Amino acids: CASSEALGQGTSPLHF.

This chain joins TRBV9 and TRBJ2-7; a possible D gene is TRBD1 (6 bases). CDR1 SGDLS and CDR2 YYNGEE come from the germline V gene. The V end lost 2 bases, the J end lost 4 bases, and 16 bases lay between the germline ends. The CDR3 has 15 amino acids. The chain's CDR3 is CASSVAQGPTYEQYF. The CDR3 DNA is TGTGCCAGCAGCGTGGCCCAGGGGCCAACTTACGAGCAGTACTTC. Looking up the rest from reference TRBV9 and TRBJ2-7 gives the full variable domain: DSGVTQTPKHLITATGQRVTLRCSPRSGDLSVYWYQQSLDQGLQFLIQYYNGEERAKGNILERFSAQQFPDLHSELNLSSLELGDSALYFCASSVAQGPTYEQYFGPGTRLTVT.

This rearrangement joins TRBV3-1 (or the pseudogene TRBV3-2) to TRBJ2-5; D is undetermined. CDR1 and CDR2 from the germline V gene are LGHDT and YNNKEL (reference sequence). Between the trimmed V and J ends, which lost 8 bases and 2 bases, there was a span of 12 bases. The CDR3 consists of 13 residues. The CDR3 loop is CASFAPRQETQYF. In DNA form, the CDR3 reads TGTGCCAGCTTTGCCCCTCGGCAAGAGACCCAGTACTTC.

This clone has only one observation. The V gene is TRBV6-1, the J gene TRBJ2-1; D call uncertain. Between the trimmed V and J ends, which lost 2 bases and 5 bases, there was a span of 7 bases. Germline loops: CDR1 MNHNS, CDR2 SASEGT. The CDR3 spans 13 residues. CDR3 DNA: TGTGCCAGCAGTGAATGGATTAACAATGAGCAGTTCTTC. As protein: CASSEWINNEQFF.

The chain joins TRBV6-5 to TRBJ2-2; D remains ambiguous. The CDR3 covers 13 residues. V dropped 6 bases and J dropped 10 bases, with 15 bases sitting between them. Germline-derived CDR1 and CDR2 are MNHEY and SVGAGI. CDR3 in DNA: TGTGCCAGCAGCCCCGCCCACCTCGAGGAGCTGTTTTTT. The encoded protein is CASSPAHLEELFF.

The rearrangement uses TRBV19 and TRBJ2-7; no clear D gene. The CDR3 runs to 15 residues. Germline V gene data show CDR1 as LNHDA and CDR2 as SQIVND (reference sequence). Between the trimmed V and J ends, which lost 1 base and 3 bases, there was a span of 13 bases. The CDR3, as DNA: TGTGCCAGTAGTATAGGGATGGAACACTTCTACGAGCAGTACTTC. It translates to CASSIGMEHFYEQYF.

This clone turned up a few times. CDR3 DNA sequence: TGTGCCAGCAGCTTGGCCGTGACCGCTAATCAGCCCCAGCATTTT. Translated, it gives CASSLAVTANQPQHF. The J gene is TRBJ1-5, the V gene TRBV5-5; D unresolved. V gave up 0 bases and J gave up 4 bases, with 11 bases separating them. The germline V gene encodes CDR1 SGHKS and CDR2 YYEKEE (reference sequence). This CDR3 comprises 15 residues.